A single sample is the source of the 5 T cell receptor beta chains below, sequenced in a study of cytomegalovirus exposure and HLA in healthy donors. Amplification used 60 Vbeta primers and 13 Jbeta primers. Only in-frame clones appear in the TCRdb table, and some are missing; sequencing was by immunoSEQ multiplex PCR. The sample has over 85,000 clones; 70% to 90% are singletons. The sequenced sample consisted of PBMCs. The receptors originated from a man between 35 and 55 years old in good health and CMV-seronegative.

The chain links TRBV7-2 to TRBJ1-4, with TRBD1 identical over 10 bases. This CDR3 comprises 18 residues. V lost 5 bases to trimming and J lost 5 bases; unmatched junction nucleotides: 14. Germline CDR1 and CDR2: SGHTA and FQGNSA. In nucleotides, the CDR3 is TGTGCCAGCAGCCTCCGGGGACAGGGGTATAATAGAAATGAAAAACTGTTTTTT. As protein: CASSLRGQGYNRNEKLFF.

The V gene is TRBV6-1, the J gene TRBJ1-5; maybe TRBD1 (6 bases). The CDR3 runs 16 residues. Trimming took 1 base from V and 2 from J, leaving 12 bases between them. Germline V gene sequence: CDR1 MNHNS, CDR2 SASEGT. CDR3 nucleotides: TGTGCCAGCAGTGAAGGTCTGGGGGCTGGCAATCAGCCCCAGCATTTT. It is translated as CASSEGLGAGNQPQHF.

This clone was seen only a few times. The rearrangement joins TRBV30 to TRBJ2-1, with TRBD1 identical over 8 bases. The germline CDR1 and CDR2 sequences are GTSNPN and SVGIG (reference sequence). There are 12 residues in the CDR3. The junction had 5 bases not matched to a gene; V was cut back by 4 bases and J by 9 bases. The CDR3 nucleotides are TGTGCCTGGATGAGGACAGGGATTGAGCAGTTCTTC. This codes for CAWMRTGIEQFF.

The rearrangement joins TRBV6-6 to TRBJ2-7, with D possibly matching TRBD1 (6 bases). V lost 7 bases and J 2 bases, leaving 15 bases between the germline ends. CDR1 MNHNY and CDR2 SVGAGI come from the germline V gene (reference sequence). This CDR3 region has 14 residues. CDR3 protein: CASTFDGGAYEQYF. CDR3 bases: TGTGCCAGCACCTTTGATGGGGGCGCCTACGAGCAGTACTTC.

The V gene is TRBV29-1, the J gene TRBJ1-4; D is uncertain. CDR1 and CDR2 from the germline V gene are SQVTM and ANQGSEA. The CDR3 runs to 14 residues. V shed 5 bases and J shed 8 bases, with 18 bases lying between them. This CDR3 is CSVSGAAVKEKLFF. The DNA of the CDR3 is TGCAGCGTTTCAGGTGCCGCCGTAAAGGAAAAACTGTTTTTT. Looking up the rest from reference TRBV29-1 and TRBJ1-4 gives the full variable domain: SAVISQKPSRDICQRGTSLTIQCQVDSQVTMMFWYRQQPGQSLTLIATANQGSEATYESGFVIDKFPISRPNLTFSTLTVSNMSPEDSSIYLCSVSGAAVKEKLFFGSGTQLSVL.